This T cell receptor (beta chain) was sequenced for a study of neoadjuvant nivolumab and ipilimumab in lung cancer (dated by TCRdb to about 2020). General notes on the study: Nivolumab was given at 3 mg/kg intravenously on days 1, 15 and 29, and the combination arm added ipilimumab 1 mg/kg on day 1 only. The primary endpoint of the trial was the rate of major pathologic response (MPR) in the intention-to-treat population of each study arm. Of the roughly 45 patients with operable NSCLC treated in the trial, roughly 23 were randomized to nivolumab monotherapy and roughly 21 to nivolumab plus ipilimumab. The study compared TCR repertoires in pretherapy (baseline) peripheral blood with TCR repertoires in tumors resected at surgery following neoadjuvant immune checkpoint blockade. Matched pretherapy and resected tumor pairs were analyzed for seven patients: four treated with nivolumab and three with nivolumab plus ipilimumab. What the study reported, not specific to this receptor: Resected tumors had greater TCR richness and clonality than tumor-adjacent uninvolved lung, and increases were observed in more dual-therapy-treated tumors. From pretherapy to surgery, tumor T-cell richness and clonality increased in three of three dual-therapy tumors but in only two of four nivolumab-treated tumors. A small number of samples underwent TCR sequencing. A positive correlation was observed between pretherapy blood TCR richness and richness in tumors resected after neoadjuvant therapy (Spearman R = 0.82). No significant correlation was found between TCR clonality and pathologic tumor regression, and only one major-pathologic-response sample was available for the clonality analysis.

Taken with the paper, the label for time point translates to: pretherapy, before neoadjuvant immune checkpoint inhibitors. The samples were taken from NEOSTAR, a phase 2 randomized trial in operable NSCLC that tested neoadjuvant nivolumab or nivolumab plus ipilimumab, followed by surgery. Receptor amplification or capture employed the immunoSEQ multiplex PCR assay. Concerning the study's data processing: Repertoires were summarized in terms of richness and clonality, and significantly expanded and contracted clones between pre- and post-therapy samples were identified. Entries here come from immuneACCESS through TCRdb and include only in-frame sequences with V and J called. Some clones fail to appear in such tables; in the studies checked, an unresolved V gene covers under half of the shortfall, and the cause of the remainder is unknown. The V and J calls and the clone size are those of that table, but D and trimming were determined from the DNA. A total of 20,000 to 25,000 clones appear in this sample, under 90% of them only once. Around 23% of the sample is held by the ten biggest clonotypes.

This clone was detected a few times. Which antigen it targets is not known. The record has no base qualities; no much larger clone is one base away. V loses 9 bases of germline sequence and J loses 0 bases, and the interval between the two ends is 9 bases. The germline V gene (reference sequence) sets CDR1 to LNHDA and CDR2 to SQIVND. The CDR3 sequence holds 12 residues, the cysteine and phenylalanine included. Only CDR3 DNA is held: 36 bases, read in frame from base 1. Recombination linked TRBV19 to TRBJ2-7; the D gene cannot be resolved reliably. This specimen consisted of peripheral blood, obtained before neoadjuvant nivolumab, alone or with ipilimumab. The clonotype originates from an adult with non-small cell lung cancer. The CDR3 region has the sequence CARHSYSYEQYF. The nucleotide sequence reads as follows: TGTGCCAGACACAGCTACTCCTACGAGCAGTACTTC.